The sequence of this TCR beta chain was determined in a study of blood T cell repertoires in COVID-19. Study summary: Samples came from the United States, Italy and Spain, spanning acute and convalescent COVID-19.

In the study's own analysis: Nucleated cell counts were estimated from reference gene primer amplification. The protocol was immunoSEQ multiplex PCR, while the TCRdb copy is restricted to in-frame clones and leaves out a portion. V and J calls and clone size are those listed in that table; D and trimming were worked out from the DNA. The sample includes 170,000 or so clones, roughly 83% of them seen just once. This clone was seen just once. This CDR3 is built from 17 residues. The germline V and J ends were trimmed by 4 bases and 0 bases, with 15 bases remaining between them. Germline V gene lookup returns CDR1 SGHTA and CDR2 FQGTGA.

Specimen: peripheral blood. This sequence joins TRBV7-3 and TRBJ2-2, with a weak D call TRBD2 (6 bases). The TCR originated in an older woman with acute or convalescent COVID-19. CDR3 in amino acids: CASSSIGGTANTGELFF. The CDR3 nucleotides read TGTGCCAGCAGCTCAATTGGGGGGACGGCGAACACCGGGGAGCTGTTTTTT.